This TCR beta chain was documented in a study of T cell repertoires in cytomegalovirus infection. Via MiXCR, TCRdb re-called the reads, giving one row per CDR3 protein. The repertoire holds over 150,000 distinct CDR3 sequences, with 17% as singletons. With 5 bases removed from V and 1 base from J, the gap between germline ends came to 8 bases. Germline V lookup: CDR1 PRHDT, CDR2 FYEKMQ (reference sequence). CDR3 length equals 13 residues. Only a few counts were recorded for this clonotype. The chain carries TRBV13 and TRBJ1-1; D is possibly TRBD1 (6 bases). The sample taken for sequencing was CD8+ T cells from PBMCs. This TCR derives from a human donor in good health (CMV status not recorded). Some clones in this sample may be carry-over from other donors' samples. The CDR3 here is CASSGQSNTEAFF. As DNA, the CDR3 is TGTGCCAGCAGCGGACAGTCGAACACTGAAGCTTTCTTT. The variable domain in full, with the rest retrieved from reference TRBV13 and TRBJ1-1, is AAGVIQSPRHLIKEKRETATLKCYPIPRHDTVYWYQQGPGQDPQFLISFYEKMQSDKGSIPDRFSAQQFSDYHSELNMSSLELGDSALYFCASSGQSNTEAFFGQGTRLTVV.